One sample yielded the 25 T cell receptor beta chains listed below, sequenced in a study of cytomegalovirus exposure and HLA in healthy donors. 60 Vbeta and 13 Jbeta primers were used in PCR. Profiling relied on immunoSEQ multiplex PCR, and the TCRdb table lists in-frame clones only, not all of them. The sample carries about 190,000 clones, 79% recorded once. The material sequenced was PBMCs. The receptors were sampled from a woman aged 45-65 years in good health and CMV-seronegative.

The rearrangement uses TRBV19 and TRBJ2-1; the match to TRBD2 covers 9 bases. V lost 7 bases, J lost 0 bases, and 13 bases stayed unmatched. CDR3 length: 18 amino acids. Germline V lookup: CDR1 LNHDA, CDR2 SQIVND (reference sequence). The CDR3 region is CASKGYSGGPASYNEQFF. For the CDR3, the DNA is TGTGCCAGTAAAGGGTATAGCGGGGGTCCGGCCTCCTACAATGAGCAGTTCTTC.

This clone occurred a few times. The chain employs TRBV19 and TRBJ1-5; 8 bases map to TRBD1. The V gene's germline CDR1 is LNHDA and CDR2 SQIVND (reference sequence). The junction had 16 bases not matched to a gene; V was cut back by 6 bases and J by 0 bases. The length of the CDR3 is 19 residues. The CDR3 DNA follows: TGTGCCAGTAGGGGGGATACAGGGGGACCATACACTAGCAATCAGCCCCAGCATTTT. Protein: CASRGDTGGPYTSNQPQHF.

V is TRBV7-2 and J is TRBJ1-4, with 8 nucleotides matching TRBD1. The CDR3 is 15 amino acids. V was pared by 4 bases and J by 7 bases, with 8 bases of the junction left unmatched. Germline-derived CDR1 and CDR2 are SGHTA and FQGNSA. CDR3: CASSSDRGGSEKLFF. CDR3 coding DNA: TGTGCCAGCAGCTCAGACAGGGGCGGCTCTGAAAAACTGTTTTTT.

The chain links TRBV7-8 to TRBJ1-1, with 12 bases that match TRBD1. Germline lookup yields CDR1 SGHVS and CDR2 FQNEAQ. V trimming: 6 bases; J trimming: 2 bases; junction bases outside the gene matches: 13. The CDR3 spans 18 residues. This CDR3 reads CASSFYPGTGGVNTEAFF. CDR3 nucleotide sequence: TGTGCCAGCAGTTTTTACCCCGGGACAGGGGGCGTAAACACTGAAGCTTTCTTT.

The CDR3 DNA reads as TGTGCCAGCAGCTTACACGCAACCCCGCAGGAGACCCAGTACTTC. Translation: CASSLHATPQETQYF. The genes are TRBV7-2 and TRBJ2-5; no clear D gene. Germline CDR1 is SGHTA and CDR2 is FQGNSA. Trimming stripped 2 bases from V and 5 bases from J, with 15 bases between. The CDR3 spans 15 residues.

The chain joins TRBV4-3 to TRBJ2-1; 15 bases line up with TRBD2. After removal of 4 bases from V and 6 bases from J, the junction contained 4 bases not matched to a gene. This CDR3 is 16 amino acids long. Germline CDR1 and CDR2: LGHNA and YSLEER. The DNA of the CDR3 is TGCGCCAGCAGCCTAGGGACTAGCGGGGGGACCAATGAGCAGTTCTTC. This encodes CASSLGTSGGTNEQFF.

The V gene is TRBV2, the J gene TRBJ2-5, with 10 bases identical to TRBD2. The CDR3 is 15 residues long. Germline CDR1 is SNHLY and CDR2 is FYNNEI. Trimming at V came to 5 bases and at J to 5 bases, leaving 8 bases not matched to a gene. DNA for the CDR3: TGTGCCAGCAGTCCCGAGGGTAGCGGGGGGGAGACCCAGTACTTC. It specifies CASSPEGSGGETQYF.

The chain uses TRBV7-2 and TRBJ2-1; 11 bases fit TRBD1. There are 15 residues in the CDR3. Looked up from germline, CDR1 is SGHTA and CDR2 is FQGNSA. V lost 7 bases, J lost 9 bases, and 11 bases stayed unmatched. Here the CDR3 reads CASTLFGQGASEQFF. CDR3 bases: TGTGCCAGCACCCTTTTCGGACAGGGGGCCTCTGAGCAGTTCTTC.

Concerning this clone itself: The germline gene is not matched at one end of the junction; a read error may be the cause. The chain links TRBV19 to TRBJ1-1, with D perhaps TRBD1 (5 bases). CDR3 size: 13 residues. Germline CDR1 and CDR2: LNHDA and SQIVND (reference sequence). The CDR3 loop is CASSIGFDSQVLF. CDR3 DNA: TGTGCCAGTAGTATAGGCTTCGACAGCCAGGTTTTATTT.

This clone has more than one count but fewer than ten. This rearrangement joins TRBV4-3 to TRBJ1-1, with a possible D match to TRBD1 (5 bases). Deletions cut 1 base from V and 4 bases from J, with 13 bases between. Germline-derived CDR1 and CDR2 are LGHNA and YSLEER. CDR3 length equals 15 residues. Written as DNA, the CDR3 is TGCGCCAGCAGCCAAGGGGCAGGGCTGAGCACTGAAGCTTTCTTT. Encoded protein: CASSQGAGLSTEAFF.

This rearrangement joins TRBV7-8 to TRBJ1-4, with a tentative D call TRBD1 (6 bases). Per germline, CDR1 SGHVS and CDR2 FQNEAQ. The CDR3 extends over 14 amino acids. V dropped 1 base and J dropped 8 bases, with 11 bases sitting between them. CDR3 residues: CASSLGSQGEKLFF. Written as DNA, the CDR3 is TGTGCCAGCAGCTTAGGCTCACAGGGCGAAAAACTGTTTTTT.

This clone was counted a single time. V and J are TRBV5-4 and TRBJ1-1; D perhaps matches TRBD1 (6 bases). The V gene lost 4 bases and the J gene lost 2 bases, with 15 bases spanning the gap. This CDR3 has 15 amino acids. Germline V gene lookup returns CDR1 SGHNT and CDR2 YYREEE (reference sequence). CDR3 DNA sequence: TGTGCCAGCAGCCCGACTGGGGGCTTTAACACTGAAGCTTTCTTT. Translated: CASSPTGGFNTEAFF.

This chain uses TRBV11-3 with TRBJ1-1; the match to TRBD1 covers 8 bases. Germline V gives CDR1 SGHNT, CDR2 YENEEA. With 4 bases clipped from V and 6 bases from J, the junction kept 4 bases outside the gene matches. The CDR3 runs 13 residues. CDR3 sequence: CASSYETGAEAFF. For the CDR3, the DNA is TGTGCCAGCAGCTATGAGACAGGGGCTGAAGCTTTCTTT.

The chain carries TRBV7-9 and TRBJ1-3, with 7 positions matching TRBD1. Germline CDR1 is SEHNR and CDR2 is FQNEAQ (reference sequence). This CDR3 comprises 17 residues. J gave up 0 bases and V 6 bases, and 11 bases lay outside the gene matches. The CDR3 sequence is CASRLGQGDSSGNTIYF. Written as DNA, the CDR3 is TGTGCCAGCAGGCTGGGGCAAGGGGACAGCTCTGGAAACACCATATATTTT. Variable domain in full (rest from reference TRBV7-9 and TRBJ1-3): DTGVSQNPRHKITKRGQNVTFRCDPISEHNRLYWYRQTLGQGPEFLTYFQNEAQLEKSRLLSDRFSAERPKGSFSTLEIQRTEQGDSAMYLCASRLGQGDSSGNTIYFGEGSWLTVV.

The rearrangement links TRBV18 to TRBJ1-1; D may be TRBD1 (6 bases). The CDR3 runs 16 residues. V lost 3 bases and J lost 0, with 14 bases in between. Germline lookup yields CDR1 KGHSH and CDR2 LQKENI. The chain's CDR3 is CASSPRGGGMNTEAFF. CDR3 DNA sequence: TGTGCCAGCTCACCCCGAGGGGGGGGAATGAACACTGAAGCTTTCTTT.

J is TRBJ1-6 and V is TRBV2, with 7 positions matching TRBD1. This CDR3 comprises 15 residues. Germline-derived CDR1 and CDR2 are SNHLY and FYNNEI. Trimming took 7 bases from V and 5 from J; bases not matched to a gene: 8. The CDR3 DNA follows: TGTGCCAGCAAGCGGACAGGTTCTCATAATTCACCCCTCCACTTT. The encoded protein is CASKRTGSHNSPLHF.

The chain links TRBV4-1 to TRBJ1-2; no firm D call. Deletions cut 0 bases from V and 3 bases from J, with 8 bases between. Germline CDR1 reads MGHRA; CDR2 reads YSYEKL. CDR3 size: 14 residues. CDR3 DNA: TGCGCCAGCAGCCAAGATACGGGGTACTATGGCTACACCTTC. Amino acids: CASSQDTGYYGYTF.

The DNA of the CDR3 is TGTGCCAGCAGCTCCCAGGCTGATCAGCCCCAGCATTTT. Protein product: CASSSQADQPQHF. This chain uses TRBV7-8 with TRBJ1-5; the D is unclear. Germline CDR1 and CDR2: SGHVS and FQNEAQ. This CDR3 region has 13 residues. Trimming removed 4 bases at V and 5 bases at J, with 9 bases between.

The chain is built from TRBV6-4 and TRBJ1-4; no reliable D call. Germline V CDR1 and CDR2: MRHNA, SNTAGT. The V end was cut by 6 bases, the J end by 8 bases, with 10 bases between. The CDR3 contains 12 residues. CDR3 in DNA: TGTGCCAGCAGCTCCTATCCAGAAAAACTGTTTTTT. Translation gives CASSSYPEKLFF.

V usage is TRBV10-3 and J usage is TRBJ2-1; possibly TRBD1 for D (5 bases). The CDR3 has 15 amino acids. Trimming left V 6 bases short and J 0 bases short, with 12 bases between. Germline CDR1 and CDR2: ENHRY and SYGVKD. CDR3 nucleotides: TGTGCCATCAGCACACAGGATAGCTCCTACAATGAGCAGTTCTTC. As protein: CAISTQDSSYNEQFF.

A remark on this clone: A read error may account for a junction end that differs from germline. The chain combines TRBV4-1 with TRBJ1-2, with 7 bases fitting TRBD1. The CDR3 runs 16 residues. In germline, CDR1 is MGHRA, CDR2 YSYEKL. CDR3 sequence reads: CASSEETGVANYGYTF. The DNA of the CDR3 is TGCGCCAGCAGCGAAGAAACAGGGGTTGCCAACTATGGCTACACCTTC.

This clone has a single count. The rearrangement uses TRBV27 and TRBJ2-1; D may be TRBD1 (5 bases). The CDR3 contains 11 residues. Germline V gene lookup returns CDR1 MNHEY and CDR2 SMNVEV (reference sequence). The germline V and J ends were trimmed by 7 bases and 10 bases, with 11 bases remaining between them. CDR3 in amino acids: CASNLAGEQFF. CDR3 in DNA: TGTGCCAGCAATCTCGCAGGGGAGCAGTTCTTC.

CDR3 amino acids: CASSLAPGQGGQPQHF. CDR3 bases: TGTGCCAGCAGCTTAGCCCCCGGACAGGGTGGACAGCCCCAGCATTTT. This chain uses TRBV7-8 with TRBJ1-5, with TRBD1 matching 8 bases. There are 16 residues in the CDR3. Germline assignment: CDR1 SGHVS and CDR2 FQNEAQ. J was trimmed by 7 bases and V by 0 bases; bases with no gene match: 8.

This clone was detected once. The chain employs TRBV7-4 and TRBJ2-7, with TRBD1 identical over 8 bases. Germline values: CDR1 SGHVT, CDR2 SQSDAQ. J lost 0 bases, V lost 1 base, and 5 bases had no gene match. There are 16 residues in the CDR3. CDR3 sequence (DNA): TGTGCCAGCAGCTTAGTTAGAGACAGGGGCTCCTACGAGCAGTACTTC. This translates into CASSLVRDRGSYEQYF. Using reference TRBV7-4 and TRBJ2-7 for the parts outside the CDR3, the full variable domain is GAGVSQSPRYKVAKRGRDVALRCDSISGHVTLYWYRQTLGQGSEVLTYSQSDAQRDKSGRPSGRFSAERPERSVSTLKIQRTEQGDSAVYLCASSLVRDRGSYEQYFGPGTRLTVT.

This chain joins TRBV10-2 and TRBJ2-5; 8 positions agree with TRBD2. Looked up from germline, CDR1 is WSHSY and CDR2 is SAAADI. The ends lost 8 bases at V and 3 bases at J; junction bases unmatched: 11. The CDR3 spans 15 residues. The chain's CDR3 is CASSSRGTSKETQYF. For the CDR3, the DNA is TGCGCCAGCTCCTCCCGCGGGACTAGTAAAGAGACCCAGTACTTC.